These T cell receptor beta chains were read from a single sample in a study of early T cells in non-severe SARS-CoV-2 infection. From the 5' RACE reads, TCRdb called clonotypes with MiXCR, one entry per CDR3 protein. Altogether around 40,000 distinct CDR3 sequences are present, approximately 10% being singletons, with the ten largest covering just over 20%. Sequencing was done on a sample of whole blood. The source of these receptors is an adult who was a healthcare worker with PCR-confirmed SARS-CoV-2 infection or an uninfected control (not recorded which). Both conserved end residues are part of each CDR3. Fields, in order: clone size, V gene, CDR3 length, J gene, D gene, CDR3 protein. The D gene is left open where the match is weak. A row's size may be missing; if present it is once, few, many or a size class.

>few|TRBV5-6|13|TRBJ2-1|-
CAYRRWGVDEQFF
>many|TRBV28|19|TRBJ2-1|TRBD2
CASRVHPGTSGRWGDEQFF
>many|TRBV11-2|14|TRBJ2-5|-
CASSLGPYQETQYF
>many|TRBV5-1|18|TRBJ2-3|TRBD1
CASSPRQDRTGVTDTQYF
>many|TRBV2|14|TRBJ1-1|-
CASTLDGMNTEAFF
>many|TRBV12-3/TRBV12-4|14|TRBJ2-5|-
CASSDRFTQETQYF
>many|TRBV20-1|19|TRBJ1-3|-
CSARKPAPSYPYSGNTIYF
>many|TRBV7-3|15|TRBJ2-3|-
CASSLTPRVGDTQYF
>few|TRBV19|12|TRBJ1-1|-
CASIGGVTEAFF
>many|TRBV28|14|TRBJ2-7|-
CASTSGLFPYEQYF
>-|TRBV28|15|TRBJ2-5|-
CASKLGRGYQETQYF
>many|TRBV6-5|13|TRBJ2-1|TRBD1
CASSRQQGNEQFF
>once|TRBV28|14|TRBJ1-6|-
CASRGGASNSPLHF
>-|TRBV20-1|14|TRBJ2-5|-
CSAPGSGIQETQYF
>many|TRBV7-2|16|TRBJ2-2|-
CASSFLGVGDTGELFF
>many|TRBV5-1|11|TRBJ2-7|-
CASSLGNEQYF
>many|TRBV10-3|17|TRBJ2-5|TRBD1
CAISDPGQSPTEETQYF
>many|TRBV5-1|15|TRBJ2-2|TRBD1
CASDPGTANTGELFF
>-|TRBV6-6|15|TRBJ2-3|-
CASSSSTVGTDTQYF
>-|TRBV28|13|TRBJ2-7|-
CASSPRYSYEQYF
>many|TRBV6-5|17|TRBJ2-3|TRBD2
CASTATSGRAPTDTQYF
>many|TRBV6-5|14|TRBJ2-1|TRBD1
CASSGQGLYNEQFF
>many|TRBV18|13|TRBJ1-1|-
CASSPPGLTEAFF
>-|TRBV29-1|12|TRBJ2-7|-
CSVVGQSYEQYF
>-|TRBV4-2|14|TRBJ1-2|-
CASSQEKGFYGYTF
>many|TRBV7-2|14|TRBJ2-7|TRBD2
CASSLDPSGYEQYF
>many|TRBV7-9|17|TRBJ2-3|TRBD1
CASSSGTGRDSTDTQYF
>many|TRBV3-1|18|TRBJ2-1|TRBD2
CASSLKMSGLGIYNEQFF
>few|TRBV12-3/TRBV12-4|16|TRBJ2-1|-
CASSFRTGSSYNEQFF
>few|TRBV6-5|12|TRBJ1-1|-
CASSYSPRPAFF
>few|TRBV28|12|TRBJ1-2|-
CASSLRNYGYTF
>many|TRBV28|13|TRBJ2-1|TRBD2
CASRSGLASEQFF
>many|TRBV28|15|TRBJ1-5|-
CASTAPVGSNQPQHF
>-|TRBV11-3|16|TRBJ2-1|TRBD2
CASSPRGISGHNEQFF
>-|TRBV28|15|TRBJ1-5|-
CASRDEQGSNQPQHF
>many|TRBV20-1|14|TRBJ2-7|TRBD2
CSAREGTRDYEQYF
>many|TRBV20-1|13|TRBJ1-2|TRBD1
CSARGTGGGGYTF
>many|TRBV24-1|15|TRBJ2-1|TRBD2
CATSDSGSSYNEQFF
>few|TRBV6-6|16|TRBJ1-1|-
CASLIPSGGEVPEAFF
>-|TRBV28|15|TRBJ2-7|TRBD1
CASSVSGTGLYEQYF